A selection of T cell receptor beta chains follows, all from one sample in a study of blood T cell repertoires in COVID-19. Sequencing was performed with immunoSEQ multiplex PCR; in TCRdb, only in-frame clones are kept and a portion is missing. The sample lists 55,000 to 75,000 clones; 65% to 90% were seen once. The sample was peripheral blood. The origin of the receptors is a man between 45 and 60 years old with active COVID-19. Both conserved end residues are part of each CDR3. The D gene is left open where the match is weak. The size field is filled for only some rows; it gives once, few, many or a size class.

>TRBV18|TRBD1|-|TRBJ2-7|15
TGTGCCAGCTCCCTGGCGGGGACAGGGTCTTACGAGCAGTACTTC
CASSLAGTGSYEQYF
>TRBV30|TRBD2|-|TRBJ2-2|16
TGTGCCTCGGACCCGACTAGCGGGAGCGTGGCCGGGGAGCTGTTTTTT
CASDPTSGSVAGELFF
>TRBV5-4|TRBD2|-|TRBJ2-7|17
TGTGCCAGCAGCTCTCCGGGACTAGCGGGGAGCTCCTACGAGCAGTACTTC
CASSSPGLAGSSYEQYF
>TRBV30|-|-|TRBJ2-7|12
TGTGCCTGGAGTGTCGGGGCCTACGAGCAGTACTTC
CAWSVGAYEQYF
>TRBV6-1|-|-|TRBJ1-5|14
TGTGCCAGCAGTGAAGCGAGGGGGTATCAGCCCCAGCATTTT
CASSEARGYQPQHF
>TRBV16|-|-|TRBJ2-5|14
TGTGCCAGCAGCCAATCCTTCTTAGTAGAGACCCAGTACTTC
CASSQSFLVETQYF
>TRBV5-5|-|-|TRBJ1-4|12
TGTGCCAGCAGCTTTCAAAATGAAAAACTGTTTTTT
CASSFQNEKLFF
>TRBV10-2|-|-|TRBJ2-2|14
TGCGCCAGCAGACAGGGCATGGACACCGGGGAGCTGTTTTTT
CASRQGMDTGELFF
>TRBV29-1|TRBD1|-|TRBJ2-3|14
TGCAGCGTGGAACGGACAGGGAGTGGAGATACGCAGTATTTT
CSVERTGSGDTQYF
>TRBV7-2|-|-|TRBJ2-5|14
TGTGCCAGCAGCCTCCAGGTTGAGGGAGAGACCCAGTACTTC
CASSLQVEGETQYF
>TRBV5-1|-|once|TRBJ1-1|14
TGCGCCAGCAGCTTGGACTTTATGAACACTGAAGCTTTCTTT
CASSLDFMNTEAFF
>TRBV7-9|-|-|TRBJ2-1|18
TGTGCCAGCAGCCCCTTTAGGTTGGGGAGGAGCTCCTACAATGAGCAGTTCTTC
CASSPFRLGRSSYNEQFF
>TRBV18|TRBD1|-|TRBJ1-2|13
TGTGCCAGCTCACCAGACAGGGCCTATGGCTACACCTTC
CASSPDRAYGYTF
>TRBV18|TRBD1|-|TRBJ1-5|14
TGTGCCAGCTCCCAACAGGGGAGAGGGCAGCCCCAGCATTTT
CASSQQGRGQPQHF
>TRBV10-3|TRBD2|few|TRBJ2-1|17
TGTGCCATCAGTGAGCCTGATAGCGGGGGGGCCAGAAATGAGCAGTTCTTC
CAISEPDSGGARNEQFF